This T cell receptor (beta chain) was obtained from a study of somatic mutations in cytotoxic T cells in rheumatoid arthritis. This clone has only one observation. Its cognate antigen is unknown. Assay used: immunoSEQ multiplex PCR; TCRdb lists only in-frame clones, some missing. The sample holds 9,000 to 13,000 clones, approximately 86% seen once. CDR3 length: 14 residues. Germline V lookup: CDR1 LNHNV, CDR2 YYDKDF (reference sequence). V lost 8 bases and J lost 5, with 16 bases in between. Study-level points and caveats: There was no significant difference in CD8+ T-cell clonality between rheumatoid arthritis patients and age-matched healthy controls.

The TCR comes from an adult with rheumatoid arthritis. Material for sequencing was CD8+ T cells sorted from blood. The chain employs TRBV15 and TRBJ2-1; TRBD1 is a possible D gene (5 bases). The DNA of the CDR3 is TGTGCCACCGGGTTGTACATGGACAACAATGAGCAGTTCTTC. Translated, it gives CATGLYMDNNEQFF.